Listed here is a single T cell receptor beta chain. A multiplex PCR was run with 60 Vbeta primers and 13 Jbeta primers. Profiling relied on immunoSEQ multiplex PCR, and the TCRdb table lists in-frame clones only, not all of them. The sample contains 140,000 to 150,000 clones, 75% to 85% of which appear only once. This sample is drawn from a study of cytomegalovirus exposure and HLA in healthy donors. The receptor comes from a young woman in good health and CMV-seropositive. The sequenced sample consisted of PBMCs.

The CDR3 sequence is CASSPGTGVTNEKLFF. CDR3 bases: TGTGCCAGCTCGCCGGGGACAGGGGTAACTAATGAAAAACTGTTTTTT. This chain links TRBV18 with TRBJ1-4; TRBD1 matches 10 bases. V lost 6 bases, J lost 1 base, and 5 bases stayed unmatched. The CDR3 consists of 16 residues. Germline V CDR1 and CDR2: KGHSH, LQKENI.